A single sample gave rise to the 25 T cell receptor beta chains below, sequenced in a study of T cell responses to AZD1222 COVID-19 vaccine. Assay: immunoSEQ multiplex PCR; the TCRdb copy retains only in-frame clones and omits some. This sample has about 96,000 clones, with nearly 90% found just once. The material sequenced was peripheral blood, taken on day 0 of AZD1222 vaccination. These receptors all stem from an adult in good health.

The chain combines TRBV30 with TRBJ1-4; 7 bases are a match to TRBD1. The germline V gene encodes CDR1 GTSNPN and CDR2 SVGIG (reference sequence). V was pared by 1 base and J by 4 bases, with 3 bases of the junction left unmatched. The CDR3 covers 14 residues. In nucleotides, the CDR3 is TGTGCCTGGAGTGCGGACAGGAATAATGAAAAACTGTTTTTT. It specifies CAWSADRNNEKLFF.

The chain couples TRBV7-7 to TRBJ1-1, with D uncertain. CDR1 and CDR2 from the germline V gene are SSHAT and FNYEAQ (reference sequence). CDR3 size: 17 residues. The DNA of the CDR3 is TGTGCTAGCTCCCAGACTAAATCCCACTCGACGAACACTGAAGCTTTCTTT. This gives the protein CASSQTKSHSTNTEAFF. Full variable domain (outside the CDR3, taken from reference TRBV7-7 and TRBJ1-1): GAGVSQSPRYKVTKRGQDVTLRCDPISSHATLYWYQQALGQGPEFLTYFNYEAQPDKSGLPSDRFSAERPEGSISTLTIQRTEQRDSAMYRCASSQTKSHSTNTEAFFGQGTRLTVV.

DNA for the CDR3: TGTGCCAGTAGTATAGCCCCGGCCGGGGGGCGTCATGAGCAGTTCTTC. It yields the protein CASSIAPAGGRHEQFF. The V and J genes are TRBV19 and TRBJ2-1, with D perhaps TRBD2 (7 bases). The CDR3 runs 16 residues. Germline V lookup: CDR1 LNHDA, CDR2 SQIVND (reference sequence). The germline V and J ends were trimmed by 1 base and 8 bases, with 18 bases remaining between them.

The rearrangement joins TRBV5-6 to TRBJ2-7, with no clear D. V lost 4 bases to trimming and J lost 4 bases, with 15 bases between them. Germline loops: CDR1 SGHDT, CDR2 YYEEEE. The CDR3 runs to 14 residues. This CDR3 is CASSASPAGYEQYF. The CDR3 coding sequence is TGTGCCAGCAGCGCCAGCCCGGCTGGTTACGAGCAGTACTTC. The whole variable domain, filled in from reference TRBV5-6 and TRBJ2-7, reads DAGVTQSPTHLIKTRGQQVTLRCSPKSGHDTVSWYQQALGQGPQFIFQYYEEEERQRGNFPDRFSGHQFPNYSSELNVNALLLGDSALYLCASSASPAGYEQYFGPGTRLTVT.

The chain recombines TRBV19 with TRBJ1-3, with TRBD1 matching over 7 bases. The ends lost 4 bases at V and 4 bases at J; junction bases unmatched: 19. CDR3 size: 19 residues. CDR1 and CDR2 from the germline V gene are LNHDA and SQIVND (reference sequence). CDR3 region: CASSKGTGAPFTEGNTIYF. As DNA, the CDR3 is TGTGCCAGTAGTAAGGGAACAGGGGCCCCGTTCACTGAAGGAAACACCATATATTTT.

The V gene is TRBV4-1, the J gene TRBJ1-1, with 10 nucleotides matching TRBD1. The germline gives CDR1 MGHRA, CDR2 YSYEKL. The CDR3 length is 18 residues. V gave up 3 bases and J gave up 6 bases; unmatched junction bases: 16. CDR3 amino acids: CASSHPRTGGTLEAEAFF. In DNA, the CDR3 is TGCGCCAGCAGCCATCCTCGGACAGGGGGAACGTTGGAGGCTGAAGCTTTCTTT.

The CDR3 DNA follows: TGTGCCAGCAGCCCGAAGGGGGGGAAGGCCAAAAACATTCAGTACTTC. It is translated as CASSPKGGKAKNIQYF. The rearrangement uses TRBV3-1 (or the pseudogene TRBV3-2) and TRBJ2-4, with D possibly matching TRBD2 (7 bases). V lost 4 bases and J lost 1, with 14 bases in between. CDR3 size: 16 residues. Germline lookup yields CDR1 LGHDT and CDR2 YNNKEL (reference sequence).

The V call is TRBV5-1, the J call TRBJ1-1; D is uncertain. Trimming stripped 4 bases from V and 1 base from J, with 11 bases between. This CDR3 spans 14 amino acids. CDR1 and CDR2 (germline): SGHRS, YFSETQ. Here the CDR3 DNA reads TGCGCCAGCAGCGTCAGCAGGACGAACACTGAAGCTTTCTTT. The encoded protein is CASSVSRTNTEAFF.

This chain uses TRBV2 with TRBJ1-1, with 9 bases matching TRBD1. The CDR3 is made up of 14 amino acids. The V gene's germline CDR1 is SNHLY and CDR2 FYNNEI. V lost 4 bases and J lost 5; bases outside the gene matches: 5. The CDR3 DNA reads TGTGCCAGCAGTGTTACAGGGGGCCGAACTGAAGCTTTCTTT. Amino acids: CASSVTGGRTEAFF. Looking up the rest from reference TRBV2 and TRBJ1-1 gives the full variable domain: EPEVTQTPSHQVTQMGQEVILRCVPISNHLYFYWYRQILGQKVEFLVSFYNNEISEKSEIFDDQFSVERPDGSNFTLKIRSTKLEDSAMYFCASSVTGGRTEAFFGQGTRLTVV.

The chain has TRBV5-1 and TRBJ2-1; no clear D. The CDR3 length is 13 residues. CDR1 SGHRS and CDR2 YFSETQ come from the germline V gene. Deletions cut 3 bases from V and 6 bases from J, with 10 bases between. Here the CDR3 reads CASSSLYTNEQFF. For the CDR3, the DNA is TGCGCCAGCAGCTCCCTCTACACCAATGAGCAGTTCTTC.

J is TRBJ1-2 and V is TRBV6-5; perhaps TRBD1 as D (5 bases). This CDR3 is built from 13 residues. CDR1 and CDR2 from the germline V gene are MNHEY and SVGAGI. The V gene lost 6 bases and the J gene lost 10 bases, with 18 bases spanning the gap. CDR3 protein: CASRPGPMGDYTF. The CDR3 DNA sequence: TGTGCCAGCAGGCCAGGACCTATGGGGGACTACACCTTC.

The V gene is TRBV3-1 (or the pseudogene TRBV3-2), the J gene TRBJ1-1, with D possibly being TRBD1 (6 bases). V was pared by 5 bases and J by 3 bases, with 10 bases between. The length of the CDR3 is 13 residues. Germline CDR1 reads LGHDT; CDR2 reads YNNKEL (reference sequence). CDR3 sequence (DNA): TGTGCCAGCAGCAGTCAGGGGTACACTGAAGCTTTCTTT. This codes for CASSSQGYTEAFF.

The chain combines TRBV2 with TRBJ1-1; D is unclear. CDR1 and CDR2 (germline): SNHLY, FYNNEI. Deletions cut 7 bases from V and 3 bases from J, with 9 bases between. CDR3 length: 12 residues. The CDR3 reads CASIGLDTEAFF. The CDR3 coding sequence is TGTGCCAGCATCGGGTTGGACACTGAAGCTTTCTTT.

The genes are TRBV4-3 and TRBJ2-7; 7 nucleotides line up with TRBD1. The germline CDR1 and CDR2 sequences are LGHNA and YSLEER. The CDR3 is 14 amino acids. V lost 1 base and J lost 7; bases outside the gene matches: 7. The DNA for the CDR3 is TGCGCCAGCAGCCAAGTCGAGGGGGCGCAGGAGCAGTACTTC. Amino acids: CASSQVEGAQEQYF.

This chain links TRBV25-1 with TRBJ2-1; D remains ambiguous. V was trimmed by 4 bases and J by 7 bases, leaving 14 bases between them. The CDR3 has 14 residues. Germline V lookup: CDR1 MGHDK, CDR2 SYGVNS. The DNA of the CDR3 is TGTGCCAGCAGTGGACGCGCTGAAGTGAATGAGCAGTTCTTC. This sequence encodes CASSGRAEVNEQFF. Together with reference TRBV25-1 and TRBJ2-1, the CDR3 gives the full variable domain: EADIYQTPRYLVIGTGKKITLECSQTMGHDKMYWYQQDPGMELHLIHYSYGVNSTEKGDLSSESTVSRIRTEHFPLTLESARPSHTSQYLCASSGRAEVNEQFFGPGTRLTVL.

The CDR3 DNA reads TGTGCCAGCAGAGCAGGGCCCTACTCTGGAAACACCATATATTTT. Protein sequence: CASRAGPYSGNTIYF. This sequence joins TRBV2 and TRBJ1-3; a weak D match, TRBD1 (5 bases). Germline V lookup: CDR1 SNHLY, CDR2 FYNNEI. This CDR3 is built from 15 residues. Deletions cut 6 bases from V and 0 bases from J, with 12 bases between.

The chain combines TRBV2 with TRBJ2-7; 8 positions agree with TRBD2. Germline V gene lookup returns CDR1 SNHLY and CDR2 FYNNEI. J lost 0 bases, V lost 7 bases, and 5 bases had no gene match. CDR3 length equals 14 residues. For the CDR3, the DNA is TGTGCCAGCACCGCCGGGGGGGTCTCCTACGAGCAGTACTTC. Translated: CASTAGGVSYEQYF.

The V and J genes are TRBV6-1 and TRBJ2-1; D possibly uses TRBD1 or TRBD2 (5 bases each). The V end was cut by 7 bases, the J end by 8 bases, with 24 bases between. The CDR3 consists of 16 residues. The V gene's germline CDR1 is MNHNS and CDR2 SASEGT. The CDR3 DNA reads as TGTGCCAGCACTGAGGTCGGGACGGACCTTATCGATGAGCAGTTCTTC. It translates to CASTEVGTDLIDEQFF.

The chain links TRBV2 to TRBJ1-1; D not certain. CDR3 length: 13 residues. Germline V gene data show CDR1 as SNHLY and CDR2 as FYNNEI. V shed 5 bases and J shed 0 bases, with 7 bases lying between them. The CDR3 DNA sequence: TGTGCCAGCAGTCCGACGGTGAACACTGAAGCTTTCTTT. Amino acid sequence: CASSPTVNTEAFF.

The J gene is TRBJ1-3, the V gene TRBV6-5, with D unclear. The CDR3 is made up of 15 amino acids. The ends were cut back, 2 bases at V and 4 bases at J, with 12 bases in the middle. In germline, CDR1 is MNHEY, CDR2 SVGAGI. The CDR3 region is CASSYGMDAGNTIYF. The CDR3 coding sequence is TGTGCCAGCAGTTACGGCATGGATGCCGGAAACACCATATATTTT.

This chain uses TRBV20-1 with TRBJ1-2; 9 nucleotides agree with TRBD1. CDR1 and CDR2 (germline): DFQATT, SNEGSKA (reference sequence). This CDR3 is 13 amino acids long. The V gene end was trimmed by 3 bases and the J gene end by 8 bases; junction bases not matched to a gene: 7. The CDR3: CSASDTGGGGYTF. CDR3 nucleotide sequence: TGCAGTGCTAGTGATACAGGGGGCGGGGGCTACACCTTC.

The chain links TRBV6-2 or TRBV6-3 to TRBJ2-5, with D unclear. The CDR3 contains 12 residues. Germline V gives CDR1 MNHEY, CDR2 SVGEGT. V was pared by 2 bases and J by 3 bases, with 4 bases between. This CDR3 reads CASSYPEETQYF. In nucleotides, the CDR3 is TGTGCCAGCAGTTACCCGGAAGAGACCCAGTACTTC.

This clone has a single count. CDR3: CASSTGTGEKLFF. The CDR3 nucleotides are TGTGCCAGCAGCACCGGGACAGGGGAAAAACTGTTTTTT. The chain couples TRBV7-9 to TRBJ1-4; 9 nucleotides match TRBD1. This CDR3 is built from 13 residues. From germline, CDR1 is SEHNR and CDR2 FQNEAQ (reference sequence). Trimming took 5 bases from V and 8 from J; bases not matched to a gene: 3.

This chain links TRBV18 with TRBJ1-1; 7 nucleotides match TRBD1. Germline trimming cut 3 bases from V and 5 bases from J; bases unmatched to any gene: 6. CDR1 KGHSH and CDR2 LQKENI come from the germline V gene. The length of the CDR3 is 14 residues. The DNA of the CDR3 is TGTGCCAGCTCACCCCAGACAGGGCCTACTGAAGCTTTCTTT. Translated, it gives CASSPQTGPTEAFF.

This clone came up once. The CDR3 sequence: CASGGLAGDDTQYF. The CDR3 DNA sequence: TGTGCCAGCGGTGGACTAGCGGGGGATGATACGCAGTATTTT. This chain connects TRBV5-6 to TRBJ2-3, with 13 bases identical to TRBD2. The germline V gene encodes CDR1 SGHDT and CDR2 YYEEEE. The junction had 5 bases not matched to a gene; V was cut back by 7 bases and J by 6 bases. The CDR3 covers 14 residues.